These T cell receptor beta chains were read from a single sample in a study of T cells after yellow fever vaccination. TCRdb independently ran MiXCR on the 5' RACE reads; one entry per CDR3 protein. The data hold under 200,000 distinct CDR3 sequences, with approximately 10% observed a single time. This specimen was CD8+ T cells sorted from PBMCs, taken 15 days after the yellow fever booster vaccination. These receptor sequences come from a man aged 18 to 30 who received the YFV17D yellow fever vaccine. Both conserved end residues are part of each CDR3. D genes are given only for firm matches. Clone size is not always given. Where it is, it says once, few, many or a class for expanded clones.

>TRBV5-1|TRBJ2-1|NA|few
TGCGCCAGCAGCTTGGCGGCCAGGACCCTTGAGAATGAGCAGTTCTTC
CASSLAARTLENEQFF
>TRBV9|TRBJ2-3|TRBD1|NA
TGTGCCAGCAGCCCTTCTGAGGGGGCCATTGTCTTCACAGATACGCAGTATTTT
CASSPSEGAIVFTDTQYF
>TRBV27|TRBJ2-7|TRBD1|NA
TGTGCCAGCAGTTGGGGGACAGGGGGCGCGTCCTACGAGCAGTACTTC
CASSWGTGGASYEQYF
>TRBV4-1|TRBJ1-5|NA|NA
TGCGCCAGCAGCCAAGGGGGAGCGGGCCAGCCCCAGCATTTT
CASSQGGAGQPQHF
>TRBV30|TRBJ2-2|NA|NA
TGTGCCTGGAGACCTGAGAACACCGGGGAGCTGTTTTTT
CAWRPENTGELFF
>TRBV29-1|TRBJ2-1|NA|many
TGCAGCGTTTTCAGTCGCGAGCAGTTCTTC
CSVFSREQFF
>TRBV27|TRBJ1-5|NA|few
TGTGCCAGCAGTTTATATGGGGGAGGTCAGCCCCAGCATTTT
CASSLYGGGQPQHF
>TRBV9|TRBJ2-7|NA|many
TGTGCCAGCAGCGTAGGGTCCCCCTCCTACGAGCAGTACTTC
CASSVGSPSYEQYF
>TRBV11-2|TRBJ1-1|NA|few
TGTGCCAGCCGAAGGAGGGGCGTCTTTAACACTGAAGCTTTCTTT
CASRRRGVFNTEAFF
>TRBV6-5|TRBJ2-1|TRBD1|NA
TGTGCCAGCAGTTCTTCCCCCCGACAGGGGCAGTTCTTC
CASSSSPRQGQFF
>TRBV9|TRBJ2-5|TRBD2|few
TGTGCCAGCAGCGTAGGAGATAGCGGGAAGGAAGAGACCCAGTACTTC
CASSVGDSGKEETQYF
>TRBV29-1|TRBJ2-3|TRBD2|NA
TGCAGCGTTGACGGGGCTAGCGGGCTCACAGATACGCAGTATTTT
CSVDGASGLTDTQYF
>TRBV4-1|TRBJ2-2|NA|NA
TGCGCCAGCAGCCCTCTTCCCACGACCCACACCGGGGAGCTGTTTTTT
CASSPLPTTHTGELFF
>TRBV29-1|TRBJ1-2|NA|few
TGCAGCGTTGGGTCCGACGGAAAACATAACTATGGCTACACCTTC
CSVGSDGKHNYGYTF
>TRBV4-1|TRBJ2-2|NA|NA
TGCGCCAGCAGTCCACTTCGGGGGACGAACACCGGGGAGCTGTTTTTT
CASSPLRGTNTGELFF
>TRBV4-3|TRBJ2-2|NA|NA
TGCGCCAGCAGCCAAGGTTTCTCCCGCGGCGCCGGGGAGCTGTTTTTT
CASSQGFSRGAGELFF
>TRBV6-4|TRBJ2-2|TRBD1|few
TGTGCCAGCAGTACTGGGGACAGGGAAAACACCGGGGAGCTGTTTTTT
CASSTGDRENTGELFF
>TRBV7-2|TRBJ2-7|NA|NA
TGTGCCAGCAGCTTAGCGGACGGCTCCTACGAGCAGTACTTC
CASSLADGSYEQYF
>TRBV21-1|TRBJ2-5|NA|NA
TGTGCCAGCAGCCCCCCGGACCAGAGCCAAGAGACCCAGTACTTC
CASSPPDQSQETQYF
>TRBV12-3/TRBV12-4|TRBJ2-5|TRBD1|few
TGTGCCAGCACCGTAGGGGGCTGGGAGACCCAGTACTTC
CASTVGGWETQYF
>TRBV5-6|TRBJ1-1|NA|many
TGTGCCAGCAGCAGAATGAACACTGAAGCTTTCTTT
CASSRMNTEAFF
>TRBV29-1|TRBJ2-5|NA|few
TGCAGCGTTGAAGCCACTGGACGACCCCCTAAGACCCAGTACTTC
CSVEATGRPPKTQYF